What follows describes a single TCR beta chain. Antigen: not known. Profiled with immunoSEQ multiplex PCR; TCRdb holds only in-frame clones, not every one. Of about 130,000 clones in the sample, 89% were seen once. J gave up 0 bases and V 2 bases, and 2 bases lay outside the gene matches. The CDR3 covers 17 residues. The germline V gene encodes CDR1 SGHVS and CDR2 FNYEAQ. The data stem from a study of cytomegalovirus exposure and HLA in healthy donors. Study-wide points: The study labeled approximately 150 TCR beta chains cytomegalovirus-associated.

Source material: PBMCs. This clonotype was sampled from a woman aged 18-29 years in good health and CMV-seronegative. This chain uses TRBV7-6 with TRBJ2-2; 11 bases are a match to TRBD2. This CDR3 reads CASSLFSGGANTGELFF. CDR3 DNA sequence: TGTGCCAGCAGCTTATTTAGCGGGGGGGCGAACACCGGGGAGCTGTTTTTT.